This is a list of T cell receptor beta chains from one sample in a study of graft-versus-host responses after intestinal transplantation. The assay was immunoSEQ multiplex PCR, and TCRdb's table has in-frame clones only and misses some. The sample holds 40,000 or so clones, over 80% seen once. The sample was PBMCs, taken 1070 days after transplant. The source of these receptors is a human patient who received an intestinal transplant, so some T cells may come from the graft donor. Both conserved end residues are part of each CDR3. A D gene is named only where the DNA matches it firmly. Only some rows state a clone size, as once, few, many or a class for expanded clones.

clone size	J gene	V gene	CDR3 length	D gene	CDR3 DNA	CDR3 protein
once	TRBJ1-6	TRBV30	14	NA	TGTGCCTGGAGTGAAGGGGGTAGGAATTCACCCCTCCACTTT	CAWSEGGRNSPLHF
NA	TRBJ2-7	TRBV4-2	15	NA	TGTGCCAGCAGCCAAGATTTTTCGGACTCCTACGAGCAGTACTTC	CASSQDFSDSYEQYF
NA	TRBJ1-2	TRBV28	14	NA	TGTGCCAGCAGTTTACCCGCAGGGGCGAATGGCTACACCTTC	CASSLPAGANGYTF
NA	TRBJ1-3	TRBV28	13	NA	TGTGCCAGCAGGTACAACTCTGGAAACACCATATATTTT	CASRYNSGNTIYF
NA	TRBJ2-7	TRBV20-1	11	NA	TGCAGTGCTTCCGGATCCTACGAGCAGTACTTC	CSASGSYEQYF
NA	TRBJ1-5	TRBV23-1	23	TRBD1	TGCGCCAGCAGTCAATCCGTCCCCGGGACAGGCGGGTCGTTGGGGATTACGAACCAGCCCCAGCATTTT	CASSQSVPGTGGSLGITNQPQHF
NA	TRBJ2-7	TRBV27	14	TRBD2	TGTGCCAGCAGCCCACTAGCGGGAGGAAGCGAGCAGTACTTC	CASSPLAGGSEQYF
NA	TRBJ2-1	TRBV9	15	TRBD1	TGTGCCAGCAGCGTAGAAGGGGGCCCCTACAATGAGCAGTTCTTC	CASSVEGGPYNEQFF
NA	TRBJ2-6	TRBV4-2	15	NA	TGTGCCAGCAGCCAAGGGGGGGACGGGGCCAACGTCCTGACTTTC	CASSQGGDGANVLTF
NA	TRBJ2-2	TRBV27	15	TRBD1	TGTGCCAGCAGTCTAGGACAGGGTTGGACCGGGGAGCTGTTTTTT	CASSLGQGWTGELFF
NA	TRBJ1-2	TRBV6-1	13	NA	TGTGCCAGCAGTGAAGAAATGAACTATGGCTACACCTTC	CASSEEMNYGYTF
NA	TRBJ1-1	TRBV25-1	13	TRBD1	TGTGCCAGCAGTGAGCCCAGGGGGACTGAAGCTTTCTTT	CASSEPRGTEAFF
NA	TRBJ2-3	TRBV7-9	14	TRBD2	TGTGCCAGCGGGACAAGCGGGAGGACAGATACGCAGTATTTT	CASGTSGRTDTQYF
NA	TRBJ1-2	TRBV18	15	TRBD1	TGTGCCAGCTCAGCCGGGACAGGGGTTAACTATGGCTACACCTTC	CASSAGTGVNYGYTF
NA	TRBJ1-2	TRBV11-3	12	NA	TGTGCCAGCAGCTTAGCAAGACAGGGCTACACCTTC	CASSLARQGYTF
NA	TRBJ1-5	TRBV27	14	NA	TGTGCCAGCAGTGATCAGGGAAAGCTCCAGCCCCAGCATTTT	CASSDQGKLQPQHF
NA	TRBJ2-4	TRBV5-4	16	NA	TGTGCCAGCAGCTTGCGATTTGAAGGGGTCAAAAACATTCAGTACTTC	CASSLRFEGVKNIQYF
NA	TRBJ1-4	TRBV28	14	TRBD1	TGTGCCAGCAGTTCGGGACAGCCTAATGAAAAACTGTTTTTT	CASSSGQPNEKLFF
NA	TRBJ2-2	TRBV6-1	15	NA	TGTGCCAGCAGTGATTCGATGACCCATACCGGGGAGCTGTTTTTT	CASSDSMTHTGELFF
NA	TRBJ2-7	TRBV28	12	NA	TGTGCCAGCAGTGCCAGAACCTACGAGCAGTACTTC	CASSARTYEQYF
NA	TRBJ1-2	TRBV9	15	NA	TGTGCCAGCAGCGTAGATCCAGAGCTGAGGTATGGCTACACCTTC	CASSVDPELRYGYTF
few	TRBJ1-6	TRBV27	15	NA	TGTGCCAGCAGTTTACGCCCCAGGGAGGATTCACCCCTCCACTTT	CASSLRPREDSPLHF
NA	TRBJ2-7	TRBV6-5	14	TRBD2	TGTGCCAGCAGCAAAGCCGGACTAGCAGCCGAGCAGTACTTC	CASSKAGLAAEQYF
NA	TRBJ1-4	TRBV6-6	13	NA	TGTGCCAGCAGTTACGGGTCACAGGGCGAACTGTTTTTT	CASSYGSQGELFF
NA	TRBJ2-1	TRBV9	15	TRBD2	TGTGCCAGCAGCGCCTGGACTAGCGGGAACAATGAGCAGTTCTTC	CASSAWTSGNNEQFF
NA	TRBJ2-2	TRBV2	14	NA	TGTGCCAGCAGGGCTGCCCGGGACACCGGGGAGCTGTTTTTT	CASRAARDTGELFF
NA	TRBJ2-2	TRBV6-5	15	NA	TGTGCCAGCAGGGTTGACAGGAGGAACACCGGGGAGCTGTTTTTT	CASRVDRRNTGELFF
NA	TRBJ1-2	TRBV9	15	TRBD1	TGTGCCAGCACCATCGGACAGGGAGGGAGGGAAGGCTACACCTTC	CASTIGQGGREGYTF
NA	TRBJ2-7	TRBV28	15	TRBD1	TGTGCCAGCAGTTCGGGACAGGGAAGGTCCTACGAGCAGTACTTC	CASSSGQGRSYEQYF
NA	TRBJ1-3	TRBV5-5	16	TRBD1	TGTGCCAGCAGCTGGAGTCCCGGGACAGCGGGAAACACCATATATTTT	CASSWSPGTAGNTIYF
once	TRBJ1-3	TRBV9	16	NA	TGTGCCAGCAGCGTTCGTGTAGGCGGCGCGGGAAACACCATATATTTT	CASSVRVGGAGNTIYF
NA	TRBJ1-5	TRBV6-6	14	NA	TGTGCCAGCAGCCCCCCAGGGGGCAATCAGCCCCAGCATTTT	CASSPPGGNQPQHF
NA	TRBJ1-5	TRBV27	14	NA	TGTGCCAGCAGTTTTACAGGAGGCAATCAGCCCCAGCATTTT	CASSFTGGNQPQHF
NA	TRBJ2-7	TRBV6-1	13	NA	TGTGCCAGCAGACGGACCGAGACCTACGAGCAGTACTTC	CASRRTETYEQYF
NA	TRBJ2-7	TRBV19	14	NA	TGTGCCAGTAGTATAGAACCGGGCTCCTACGAGCAGTACTTC	CASSIEPGSYEQYF
NA	TRBJ2-3	TRBV5-1	16	NA	TGCGCCAGCAGCGAGGGGACCACGGCCCTTAGGGATACGCAGTATTTT	CASSEGTTALRDTQYF
NA	TRBJ2-3	TRBV19	17	NA	TGTGCCAGTAGTATATCTCGACAGCTCGTAGGCACAGATACGCAGTATTTT	CASSISRQLVGTDTQYF
NA	TRBJ2-7	TRBV11-2	15	TRBD1	TGTGCCAGCAGCTCCTCGGCAGGGGGTTATTATGGGCAGTACTTC	CASSSSAGGYYGQYF
NA	TRBJ2-3	TRBV27	15	NA	TGTGCCAGCGGTATCCGACTGGGGGGCACAGATACGCAGTATTTT	CASGIRLGGTDTQYF
NA	TRBJ1-3	TRBV27	17	TRBD1	TGTGCCAGCAGTTTAATCCCCCCCGGGACAGGGGGAAACACCATATATTTT	CASSLIPPGTGGNTIYF
NA	TRBJ2-1	TRBV6-1	15	NA	TGTGCCAGCAGTGCTTCGAGTAGCTCCTACAATGAGCAGTTCTTC	CASSASSSSYNEQFF
few	TRBJ2-7	TRBV29-1	10	NA	TGCAGCGTTGACACCTACGAGCAGTACTTC	CSVDTYEQYF
NA	TRBJ2-3	TRBV4-1	13	NA	TGCGCCAGCAGCCAAGAGGTATTCAATACGCAGTATTTT	CASSQEVFNTQYF
NA	TRBJ2-3	TRBV9	14	NA	TGTGCCAGCAGCGGAACAGACGCAACAGATACGCAGTATTTT	CASSGTDATDTQYF
NA	TRBJ2-5	TRBV10-3	14	NA	TGTGCCATCAGTGAGTCGAGTGACACTGAGACCCAGTACTTC	CAISESSDTETQYF
NA	TRBJ2-1	TRBV5-1	15	TRBD2	TGCGCCAGCAGCTCGACTAGCAGGTCCTACAATGAGCAGTTCTTC	CASSSTSRSYNEQFF
NA	TRBJ2-5	TRBV25-1	16	TRBD2	TGTGCCAGCAGACCTCGACTAGCGGGGGTTCAAGAGACCCAGTACTTC	CASRPRLAGVQETQYF
once	TRBJ2-4	TRBV28	13	NA	TGTGCCAGCAATTTAAACAACAAAAACATTCAGTACTTC	CASNLNNKNIQYF
NA	TRBJ1-1	TRBV5-6	13	NA	TGTGCCAGCAGCTTGTTTCCCCGGACTGAAGCTTTCTTT	CASSLFPRTEAFF